This TCR beta chain is drawn from a study of cytomegalovirus exposure and HLA in healthy donors. The PCR employed 60 Vbeta primers together with 13 Jbeta primers. The assay was immunoSEQ multiplex PCR, and TCRdb's table has in-frame clones only and misses some. The table records 150,000 or so clones, roughly four fifths of them present only once. Germline V lookup: CDR1 LGHNA, CDR2 YNFKEQ. This CDR3 is 16 amino acids long. Trimming took 4 bases from V and 2 from J; bases not matched to a gene: 10. The sample consisted of PBMCs. The genes are TRBV4-2 and TRBJ1-1, with 7 bases fitting TRBD1. This TCR was sampled from a woman between 35 and 50 years old in good health and CMV-seronegative. Here the CDR3 DNA reads TGTGCCAGCAGCCCCGCAAAACAGGGGACTAACACTGAAGCTTTCTTT. Encoded protein: CASSPAKQGTNTEAFF.